The 16 T cell receptor beta chains in this list originate from one sample, sequenced in a study of human T cells and chemical hapten exposure. MiXCR was run by TCRdb on the RACE reads, yielding one entry per CDR3 protein. The sample has 190,000 or so distinct CDR3 sequences, approximately 29% seen once. Time point indicated: pre-sensitization, week 0. Stated treatment: therapeutic diphenylcyclopropenone sensitization with weekly scalp DPC. The material was whole blood, obtained in connection with sensitization to the hapten diphenylcyclopropenone (DPC). The receptors come from a woman in her twenties or thirties with alopecia areata. Some clones in this sample may be carry-over from other donors' samples.

The rearrangement uses TRBV5-6 and TRBJ1-2; TRBD1 might be the D (5 bases). With 0 bases removed from V and 6 bases from J, the gap between germline ends came to 12 bases. The CDR3 consists of 14 residues. Looked up from germline, CDR1 is SGHDT and CDR2 is YYEEEE. The CDR3 DNA reads as TGTGCCAGCAGCTTGGGCTCAGGGTTTGATGGCTACACCTTC. It encodes CASSLGSGFDGYTF.

This clonotype was seen a few times. The chain recombines TRBV6-5 with TRBJ2-7; 8 bases are a match to TRBD1. The germline V gene encodes CDR1 MNHEY and CDR2 SVGAGI. With 6 bases clipped from V and 2 bases from J, the junction kept 6 bases outside the gene matches. The CDR3 totals 14 residues. The CDR3 spells CASSLRTGTYEQYF. CDR3 nucleotides: TGTGCCAGCAGCCTTCGGACAGGGACCTACGAGCAGTACTTC.

In this sample, this clonotype turned up once. The chain combines TRBV10-3 with TRBJ2-2, with 11 bases identical to TRBD1. This CDR3 region has 17 residues. V lost 5 bases to trimming and J lost 0 bases; unmatched junction nucleotides: 5. The germline CDR1 and CDR2 sequences are ENHRY and SYGVKD. Here the CDR3 reads CAISTGTGGSNTGELFF. Written as DNA, the CDR3 is TGTGCCATCAGTACCGGGACAGGGGGTTCGAACACCGGGGAGCTGTTTTTT.

This chain connects TRBV9 to TRBJ1-1; TRBD1 is a possible D gene (5 bases). The CDR3 is 14 residues long. V was trimmed by 0 bases and J by 8 bases, leaving 14 bases between them. Germline CDR1 reads SGDLS; CDR2 reads YYNGEE. The CDR3 here is CASSVAPQAGEAFF. The CDR3 region has the DNA TGTGCCAGCAGCGTAGCCCCCCAGGCAGGGGAAGCTTTCTTT.

V is TRBV6-2 or TRBV6-3 and J is TRBJ2-1; 9 bases agree with TRBD2. The CDR3 spans 14 residues. V dropped 2 bases and J dropped 10; count of bases not matched to a gene: 6. Looked up from germline, CDR1 is MNHEY and CDR2 is SVGEGT. The CDR3 reads CASSYPRTSVEQFF. The DNA for the CDR3 is TGTGCCAGCAGTTACCCGAGGACTAGCGTAGAGCAGTTCTTC.

The chain recombines TRBV29-1 with TRBJ2-3, with D perhaps TRBD1 or TRBD2 (5 bases each). The V end lost 8 bases, the J end lost 1 base, and 22 bases lay between the germline ends. The CDR3 extends over 16 amino acids. Per the germline V gene, CDR1 is SQVTM and CDR2 is ANQGSEA. The CDR3 DNA reads as TGCAGCCTTCCATCGTCTGGGGGTTCTGGCACAGATACGCAGTATTTT. Encoded protein: CSLPSSGGSGTDTQYF.

The chain links TRBV9 to TRBJ2-7; D remains unclear. This CDR3 region has 15 residues. V dropped 2 bases and J dropped 3 bases, with 15 bases sitting between them. Germline V gene lookup returns CDR1 SGDLS and CDR2 YYNGEE. CDR3 nucleotides: TGTGCCAGCAGCGTCGGCGAGGACGGATACTACGAGCAGTACTTC. It specifies CASSVGEDGYYEQYF.

The CDR3 sequence is CASSFGQGSAEAFF. The CDR3 DNA sequence: TGCGCCAGCAGCTTCGGACAGGGCTCCGCTGAAGCTTTCTTT. The chain is built from TRBV5-1 and TRBJ1-1; 8 bases match TRBD1. Unmatched junction bases numbered 6, after V lost 2 bases and J lost 6 bases. This CDR3 has 14 amino acids. Germline CDR1 is SGHRS and CDR2 is YFSETQ.

This clonotype has only a few counts. The rearrangement links TRBV6-6 to TRBJ2-5; perhaps TRBD2 as D (6 bases). CDR1 and CDR2 from the germline V gene are MNHNY and SVGAGI (reference sequence). V lost 4 bases and J 2 bases, leaving 14 bases between the germline ends. CDR3 length: 15 residues. This CDR3 is CASSWDWSIQETQYF. The DNA of the CDR3 is TGTGCCAGCAGTTGGGACTGGAGCATTCAAGAGACCCAGTACTTC.

This clonotype was seen a few times. The rearrangement joins TRBV7-9 to TRBJ1-5, with D possibly being TRBD1 (5 bases). V dropped 5 bases and J dropped 3 bases, with 11 bases sitting between them. CDR3 length: 14 residues. CDR1 SEHNR and CDR2 FQNEAQ come from the germline V gene (reference sequence). CDR3 nucleotides: TGTGCCAGCAGCCGTCAGGGAGACAATCAGCCCCAGCATTTT. Translation gives CASSRQGDNQPQHF.

The rearrangement joins TRBV28 to TRBJ1-2, with D unresolved. This CDR3 is 15 amino acids long. V was shortened by 2 bases and J by 0 bases, with 10 bases between the two germline ends. Germline V gene data show CDR1 as MDHEN and CDR2 as SYDVKM. The CDR3 here is CASSLAPGTNYGYTF. The CDR3 bases are TGTGCCAGCAGTTTAGCGCCAGGAACTAACTATGGCTACACCTTC.

J is TRBJ2-7 and V is TRBV10-2, with 7 bases that match TRBD1. The V gene's germline CDR1 is WSHSY and CDR2 SAAADI. There are 16 residues in the CDR3. Trimming took 2 bases from V and 0 from J; bases not matched to a gene: 7. The CDR3 bases are TGCGCCAGCAGTGAGCCCTTCGGGACAGCCTCCTACGAGCAGTACTTC. Translated: CASSEPFGTASYEQYF.

This chain uses TRBV18 with TRBJ2-7; no reliable D call. V lost 10 bases and J 1 base, leaving 17 bases between the germline ends. The CDR3 totals 14 residues. CDR1 is KGHSH, CDR2 LQKENI, per germline. For the CDR3, the DNA is TGTGCCACAACTCAAGGGTTACAATCCTACGAGCAGTACTTC. It is translated as CATTQGLQSYEQYF.

The chain combines TRBV7-2 with TRBJ2-3, with D unresolved. The CDR3 is made up of 13 amino acids. Looked up from germline, CDR1 is SGHTA and CDR2 is FQGNSA. Trimming took off 1 base at V and 6 bases at J, with 8 bases between the two ends. In DNA form, the CDR3 reads TGTGCCAGCAGCTTAGGATATGGCGATACGCAGTATTTT. This encodes CASSLGYGDTQYF.

The rearrangement links TRBV25-1 to TRBJ2-3; D call uncertain. The germline V and J ends were trimmed by 6 bases and 0 bases, with 13 bases remaining between them. There are 15 residues in the CDR3. Germline V gives CDR1 MGHDK, CDR2 SYGVNS. The CDR3 coding sequence is TGTGCCAGCAGGTCGTCCCTCCCTAGCACAGATACGCAGTATTTT. Translation gives CASRSSLPSTDTQYF.

CDR3 DNA: TGTGCCAGCAGTCCGTCGAGTAGCGGGAGAAACGAGCAGTACTTC. It is translated as CASSPSSSGRNEQYF. The chain has TRBV27 and TRBJ2-7; the match to TRBD2 covers 9 bases. The V and J ends lost 5 bases and 5 bases, in that order; junction bases with no gene match: 10. The CDR3 is 15 amino acids. CDR1 is MNHEY, CDR2 SMNVEV, per germline (reference sequence).